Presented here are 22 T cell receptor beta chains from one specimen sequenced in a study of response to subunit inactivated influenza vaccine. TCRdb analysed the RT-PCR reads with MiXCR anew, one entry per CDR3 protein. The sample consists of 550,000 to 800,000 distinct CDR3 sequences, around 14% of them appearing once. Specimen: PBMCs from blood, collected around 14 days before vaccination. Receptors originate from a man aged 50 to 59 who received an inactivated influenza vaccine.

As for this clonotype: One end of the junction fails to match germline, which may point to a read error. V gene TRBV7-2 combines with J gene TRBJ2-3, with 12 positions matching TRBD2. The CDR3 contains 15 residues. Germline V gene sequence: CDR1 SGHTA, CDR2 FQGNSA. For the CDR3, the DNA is TGTGCCATCAGCCTAGCGGGAGGGTCCCCAGATACGCAGTATTTT. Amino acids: CAISLAGGSPDTQYF.

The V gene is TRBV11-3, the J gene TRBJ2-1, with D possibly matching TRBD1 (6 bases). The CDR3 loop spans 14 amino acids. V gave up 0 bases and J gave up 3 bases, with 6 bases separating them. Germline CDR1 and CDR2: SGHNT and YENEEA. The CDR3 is CASSLEQGYNEQFF. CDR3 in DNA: TGTGCCAGCAGCTTAGAACAGGGCTACAATGAGCAGTTCTTC.

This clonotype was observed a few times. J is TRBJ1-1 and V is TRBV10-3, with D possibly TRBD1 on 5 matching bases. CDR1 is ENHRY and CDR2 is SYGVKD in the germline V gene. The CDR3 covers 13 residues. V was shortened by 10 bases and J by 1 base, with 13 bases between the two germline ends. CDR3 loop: CATQVGGNTEAFF. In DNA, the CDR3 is TGTGCCACCCAAGTCGGGGGGAACACTGAAGCTTTCTTT.

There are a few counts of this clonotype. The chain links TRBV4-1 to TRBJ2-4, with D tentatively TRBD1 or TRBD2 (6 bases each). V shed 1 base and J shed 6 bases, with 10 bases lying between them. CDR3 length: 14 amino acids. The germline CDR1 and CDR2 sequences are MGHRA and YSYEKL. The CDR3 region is CASSQVKGGNIQYF. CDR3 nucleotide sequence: TGCGCCAGCAGCCAAGTGAAGGGGGGAAACATTCAGTACTTC.

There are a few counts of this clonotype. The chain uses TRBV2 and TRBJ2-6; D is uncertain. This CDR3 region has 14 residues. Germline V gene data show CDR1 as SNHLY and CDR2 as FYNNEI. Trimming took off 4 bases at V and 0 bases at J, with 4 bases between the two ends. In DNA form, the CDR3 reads TGTGCCAGCAGTGGCATCTCTGGGGCCAACGTCCTGACTTTC. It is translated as CASSGISGANVLTF. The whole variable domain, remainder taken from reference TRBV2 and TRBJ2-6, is EPEVTQTPSHQVTQMGQEVILRCVPISNHLYFYWYRQILGQKVEFLVSFYNNEISEKSEIFDDQFSVERPDGSNFTLKIRSTKLEDSAMYFCASSGISGANVLTFGAGSRLTVL.

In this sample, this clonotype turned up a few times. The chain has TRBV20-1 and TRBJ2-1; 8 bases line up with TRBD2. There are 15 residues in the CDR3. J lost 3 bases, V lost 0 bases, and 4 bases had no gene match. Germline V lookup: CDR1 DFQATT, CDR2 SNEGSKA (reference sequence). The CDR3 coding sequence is TGCAGTGCTAGAGACCCCGGGAGGGACTACAATGAGCAGTTCTTC. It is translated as CSARDPGRDYNEQFF.

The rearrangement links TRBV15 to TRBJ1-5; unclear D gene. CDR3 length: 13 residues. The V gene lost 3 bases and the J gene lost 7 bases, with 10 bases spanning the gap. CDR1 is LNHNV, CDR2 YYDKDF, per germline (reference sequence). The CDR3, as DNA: TGTGCCACCAGCAGTGGGGTTGTCCAGCCCCAGCATTTT. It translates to CATSSGVVQPQHF.

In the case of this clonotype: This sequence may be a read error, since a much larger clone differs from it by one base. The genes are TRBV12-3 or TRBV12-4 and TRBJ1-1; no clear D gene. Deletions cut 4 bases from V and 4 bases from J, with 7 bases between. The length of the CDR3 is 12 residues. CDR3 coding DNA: TGTGCCAGCAGTTACCGGAGCACTGAAGCTTTCTTT. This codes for CASSYRSTEAFF.

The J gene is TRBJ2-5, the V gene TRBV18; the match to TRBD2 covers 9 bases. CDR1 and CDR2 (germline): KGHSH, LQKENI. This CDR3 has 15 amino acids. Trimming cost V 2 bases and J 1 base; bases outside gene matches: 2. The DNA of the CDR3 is TGTGCCAGCTCACCAGGGACTAGCAGCCAAGAGACCCAGTACTTC. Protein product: CASSPGTSSQETQYF.

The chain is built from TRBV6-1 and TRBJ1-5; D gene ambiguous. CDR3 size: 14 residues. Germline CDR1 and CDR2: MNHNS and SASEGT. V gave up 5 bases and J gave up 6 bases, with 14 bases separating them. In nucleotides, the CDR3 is TGTGCCAGCAGTATCGGACCCAGGAGTCAGCCCCAGCATTTT. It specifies CASSIGPRSQPQHF.

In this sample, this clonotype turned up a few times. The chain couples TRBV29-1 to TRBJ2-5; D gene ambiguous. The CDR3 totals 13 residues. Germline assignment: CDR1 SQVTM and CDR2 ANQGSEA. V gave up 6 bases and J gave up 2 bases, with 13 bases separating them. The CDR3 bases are TGCAGCGTGGCCCGACATTCACAAGAGACCCAGTACTTC. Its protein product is CSVARHSQETQYF.

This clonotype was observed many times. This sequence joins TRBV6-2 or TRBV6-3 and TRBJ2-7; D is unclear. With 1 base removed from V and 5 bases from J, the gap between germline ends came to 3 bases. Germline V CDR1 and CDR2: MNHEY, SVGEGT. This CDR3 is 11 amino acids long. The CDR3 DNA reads TGTGCCAGCAGTTACTTTAACGAGCAGTACTTC. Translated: CASSYFNEQYF.

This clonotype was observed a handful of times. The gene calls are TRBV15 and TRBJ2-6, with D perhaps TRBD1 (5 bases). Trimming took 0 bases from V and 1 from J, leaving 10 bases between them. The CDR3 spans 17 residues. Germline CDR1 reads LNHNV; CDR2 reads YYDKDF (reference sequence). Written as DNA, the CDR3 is TGTGCCACCAGCAGAGATAAGGGGTGGTCTGGGGCCAACGTCCTGACTTTC. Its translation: CATSRDKGWSGANVLTF. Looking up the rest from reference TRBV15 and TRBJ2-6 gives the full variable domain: DAMVIQNPRYQVTQFGKPVTLSCSQTLNHNVMYWYQQKSSQAPKLLFHYYDKDFNNEADTPDNFQSRRPNTSFCFLDIRSPGLGDTAMYLCATSRDKGWSGANVLTFGAGSRLTVL.

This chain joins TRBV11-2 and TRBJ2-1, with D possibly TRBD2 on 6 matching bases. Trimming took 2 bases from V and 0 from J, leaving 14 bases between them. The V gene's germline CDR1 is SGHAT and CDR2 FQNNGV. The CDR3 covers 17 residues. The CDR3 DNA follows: TGTGCCAGCAGCTTATGGGACTTCACAAGCTCCTACAATGAGCAGTTCTTC. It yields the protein CASSLWDFTSSYNEQFF.

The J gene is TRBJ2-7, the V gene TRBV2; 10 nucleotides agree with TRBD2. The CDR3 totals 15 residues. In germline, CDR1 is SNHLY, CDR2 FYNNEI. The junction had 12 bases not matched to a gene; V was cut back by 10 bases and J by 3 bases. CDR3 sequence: CATFTGLAGVYEQYF. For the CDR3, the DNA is TGTGCCACATTTACAGGGCTAGCGGGAGTCTACGAGCAGTACTTC.

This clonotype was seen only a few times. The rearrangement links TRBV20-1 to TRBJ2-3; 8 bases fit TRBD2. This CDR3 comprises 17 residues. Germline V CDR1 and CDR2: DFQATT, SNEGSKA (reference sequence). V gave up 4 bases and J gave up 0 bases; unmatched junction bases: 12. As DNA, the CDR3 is TGCAGTGCTATGGGCGGGGGGCAAAACTCTAGCACAGATACGCAGTATTTT. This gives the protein CSAMGGGQNSSTDTQYF.

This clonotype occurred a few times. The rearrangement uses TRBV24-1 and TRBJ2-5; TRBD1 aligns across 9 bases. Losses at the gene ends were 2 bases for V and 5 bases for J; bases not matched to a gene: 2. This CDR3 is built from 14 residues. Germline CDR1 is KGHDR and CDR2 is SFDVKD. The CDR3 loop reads CATSDYGQGETQYF. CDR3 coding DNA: TGTGCCACCAGTGATTATGGACAGGGGGAGACCCAGTACTTC.

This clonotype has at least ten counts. The CDR3 here is CASSPSGLRTDTQYF. DNA for the CDR3: TGTGCCAGCAGCCCTAGCGGGCTCCGCACAGATACGCAGTATTTT. The chain links TRBV5-6 to TRBJ2-3; 8 nucleotides line up with TRBD2. Germline V gene data show CDR1 as SGHDT and CDR2 as YYEEEE. The CDR3 is 15 residues long. Germline trimming cut 4 bases from V and 1 base from J; bases unmatched to any gene: 5. Drawing the rest from reference TRBV5-6 and TRBJ2-3, the complete variable domain is DAGVTQSPTHLIKTRGQQVTLRCSPKSGHDTVSWYQQALGQGPQFIFQYYEEEERQRGNFPDRFSGHQFPNYSSELNVNALLLGDSALYLCASSPSGLRTDTQYFGPGTRLTVL.

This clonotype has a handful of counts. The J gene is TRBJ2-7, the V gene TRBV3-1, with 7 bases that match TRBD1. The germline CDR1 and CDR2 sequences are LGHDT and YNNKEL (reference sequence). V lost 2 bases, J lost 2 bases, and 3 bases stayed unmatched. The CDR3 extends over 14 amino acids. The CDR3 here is CASSQLGQTYEQYF. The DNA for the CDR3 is TGTGCCAGCAGCCAACTGGGACAGACCTACGAGCAGTACTTC.

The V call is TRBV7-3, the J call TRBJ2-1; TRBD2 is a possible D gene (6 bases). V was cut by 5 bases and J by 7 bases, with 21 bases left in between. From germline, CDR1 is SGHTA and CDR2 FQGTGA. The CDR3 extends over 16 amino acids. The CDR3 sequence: CASSRQAGRSSNEQFF. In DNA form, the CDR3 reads TGTGCCAGCAGCCGTCAGGCGGGACGGAGTTCAAATGAGCAGTTCTTC.

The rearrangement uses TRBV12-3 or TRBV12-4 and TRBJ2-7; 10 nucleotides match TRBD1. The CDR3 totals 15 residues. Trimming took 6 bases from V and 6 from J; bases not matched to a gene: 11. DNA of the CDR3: TGTGCCAGCAGCTCAATCCGGGACAGGGGATTCGAGCAGTACTTC. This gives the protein CASSSIRDRGFEQYF.

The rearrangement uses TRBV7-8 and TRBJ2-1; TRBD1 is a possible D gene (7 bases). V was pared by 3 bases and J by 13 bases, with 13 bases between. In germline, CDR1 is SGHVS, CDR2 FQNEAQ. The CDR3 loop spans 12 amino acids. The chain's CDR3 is CASSFQGGPQFF. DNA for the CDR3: TGTGCCAGCAGCTTTCAGGGGGGACCTCAGTTCTTC.